Sequencing of this TCR beta chain was carried out in a study of Ad26.COV2.S vaccination and SARS-CoV-2 variants (dated by TCRdb to the early 2020s). For the study in its entirety: Donors in the vaccine arm were drawn from COV1001, a multicentre, randomized, double-blind, placebo-controlled phase I-IIa trial testing Ad26.COV2.S in healthy adults. TCRbeta repertoire sequencing served as the tool for gauging how specific and how broad the SARS-CoV-2-reactive T cell receptors were following Ad26.COV2.S vaccination. The TCR-sequenced set comprised approximately 32 samples: about 19 Ad26.COV2.S vaccine recipients, 5 placebo recipients and 8 SARS-CoV-2 convalescent individuals. Trial participants were randomized into five groups of five: low-dose or high-dose Ad26.COV2.S given once or twice, or placebo on both occasions. Dosing of Ad26.COV2.S was intramuscular, at either 5x10^10 or 1x10^11 viral particles, delivered as one shot or as two shots spaced 56 days apart. Investigators did not know the trial group allocation while performing experiments and assessing outcomes. Study-wide findings and limitations: Substantial breadth of spike-specific CD8+ and CD4+ T cell responses was reported after vaccination. The study lacked the statistical power to compare responses across vaccine doses or regimens. Vaccine and placebo recipients had similar non-spike TCR breadth, a finding consistent with the vaccine containing only spike. Spike-specific TCR breadth was higher in Ad26.COV2.S recipients than in placebo recipients (P = 0.0014). The authors noted that the TCR breadth and depth analyses may have underestimated total T cell responses.

Notes on this clone: There is no known antigen for this receptor. No much larger clonotype is one base removed from it; base qualities were not supplied.

The sample's treatment or condition label is to be understood as: some 20 received Ad26.COV2.S at low or high dose, single or two shots; about 5 received placebo; per-sample allocation not given. Repertoires of vaccine and placebo recipients were sequenced from samples taken on day 63 after the first injection. Between 29 July and 7 August 2020, Cohort 1b enrolled 20 to 30 adults aged 18-55 years at one site in Boston, USA. Ad26.COV2.S was a replication-incompetent adenovirus type 26 vector expressing a prefusion-stabilized SARS-CoV-2 spike protein from the original Wuhan strain. The immunoSEQ Assay was the method used to sequence TCRbeta CDR3 regions. After extraction, genomic DNA underwent amplification by bias-controlled multiplex PCR, followed by high-throughput sequencing. As for how the authors treated the data: To quantify the absolute abundance of every unique TCRbeta CDR3 region, sequences were collapsed and filtered. T cell fraction was estimated by normalizing TCRbeta template counts to usable DNA, which was measured by amplifying reference genes present in all nucleated cells. Repertoire TCRs were annotated as SARS-CoV-2-specific when V gene, CDR3 amino acid sequence and J gene were exactly matched to a known reactive TCR set. The reference SARS-CoV-2 TCR set was derived from MIRA and filtered for enrichment in COVID-19-positive ImmuneCODE repertoires, a step that removed public or cross-reactive TCRs. Using the MIRA antigens, annotated TCRs were further analysed by specific ORF or by position within an ORF. Breadth was defined as the number of annotated unique rearrangements divided by the total number of unique productive rearrangements, and depth was defined as the summed frequency of the annotated unique rearrangements. Two-sided Wilcoxon rank-sum tests were applied when comparing TCR breadth between groups. Held by TCRdb, this immuneACCESS table contains in-frame sequences only and omits some clones. Under half of the omission traces to an unresolved V gene where checked; the cause of the rest is unknown. The D gene and trimming were derived from the DNA, and the V and J assignments and clone size from that table. The sample records about 400,000 clones, 70% to 90% of which are singletons. The ten largest clonotypes hold about 1.9% of the sample.

The cysteine opens and the phenylalanine closes a CDR3 of 12 amino acids. CDR3 DNA only is kept here, 36 bases in frame from base 1. At the junction V is shortened by 5 bases and J by 6 bases; bases outside the gene matches: 3. The sample here was peripheral blood, taken in a trial of Ad26.COV2.S vaccine versus placebo. This sequence uses TRBV12-3 or TRBV12-4 and TRBJ2-7; the junction holds 8 bases that match TRBD1. The receptor was derived from a person between 18 and 59 years old who received the Ad26.COV2.S COVID-19 vaccine or a placebo. This receptor carries the CDR3 CASSRTGREQYF. The DNA is TGTGCCAGCAGTCGGACAGGGCGCGAGCAGTACTTC.